A selection of T cell receptor beta chains follows, all from one sample in a study of blood T cell repertoires in COVID-19. Some clones are missing from TCRdb's copy, which holds only in-frame ones; the method was immunoSEQ multiplex PCR. The sample carries around 70,000 clones, roughly 89% recorded once. Sample: peripheral blood. The receptors here all came from a human donor in a cohort sampled during active COVID-19. Both conserved end residues are part of each CDR3. A D gene is named only where the DNA matches it firmly. Size tells how often a clone was seen (once, few, many) or the class of an expanded clone, and some rows leave it out.

TRBV27	TRBD2	TRBJ2-5	few	TGTGCCAGCAGTTTATTCGGGGGGTGGGACCAAGAGACCCAGTACTTC	CASSLFGGWDQETQYF
TRBV27	TRBD1	TRBJ1-2	-	TGTGCCAGCAGTAACCCCCGGACAGGGGGCCGGGGAGAAGGCTACACCTTC	CASSNPRTGGRGEGYTF
TRBV15	-	TRBJ2-7	once	TGTGCCACCAGCAGAGCCGGCCGGGGATACTCCTACGAGCAGTACTTC	CATSRAGRGYSYEQYF
TRBV7-2	TRBD2	TRBJ2-1	-	TGTGCCAGCAGCCTTCGACTAGCGGGGGGGCAACATGAGCAGTTCTTC	CASSLRLAGGQHEQFF
TRBV5-4	TRBD2	TRBJ2-5	-	TGTGCCAGCAGCCGCTCAAGCGGGGCCGGCCAAGAGACCCAGTACTTC	CASSRSSGAGQETQYF
TRBV5-1	TRBD1	TRBJ1-6	-	TGCGCCAGCACCAACCGGGACAGTAATTCACCCCTCCACTTT	CASTNRDSNSPLHF
TRBV5-1	TRBD1	TRBJ2-2	-	TGCGCCAGCAGCTCACGGGGTCGGACAGGGGACACCGGGGAGCTGTTTTTT	CASSSRGRTGDTGELFF
TRBV7-9	-	TRBJ2-7	-	TGTGCCAGCAGCCCCGGACAGGGACTAACCTACGAGCAGTACTTC	CASSPGQGLTYEQYF
TRBV5-1	TRBD2	TRBJ2-3	-	TGCGCCAGCAGCTTGGAGTCCGGGGGGGCCGGAAATACGCAGTATTTT	CASSLESGGAGNTQYF
TRBV6-5	-	TRBJ1-1	-	TGTGCCAGCAGTTACTCGATGGGCAGGGGGAACACTGAAGCTTTCTTT	CASSYSMGRGNTEAFF
TRBV19	TRBD1	TRBJ1-5	-	TGTGCCAGCACCGGGACAGGGTTAAGCAATCAGCCCCAGCATTTT	CASTGTGLSNQPQHF
TRBV7-8	TRBD2	TRBJ2-5	-	TGTGCCAGCAGCTTACTTAGCGGGGGGGCCCGGGAGACCCAGTACTTC	CASSLLSGGARETQYF
TRBV11-2	TRBD2	TRBJ2-1	-	TGTGCCAGCAGTCACGGGACTAGCGGGGGAGGTGAGCAGTTCTTC	CASSHGTSGGGEQFF
TRBV21-1	-	TRBJ2-7	few	TGTGCCAGTGGGACAGAAGGCGAGCAGTACTTC	CASGTEGEQYF
TRBV5-6	-	TRBJ2-7	-	TGTGCCAGCAGCAGACTACAGGGCCACGAGCAGTACTTC	CASSRLQGHEQYF
TRBV7-2	-	TRBJ1-1	-	TGTGCCAGCAGCTTACTCGAACAGCCCTTGAACACTGAAGCTTTCTTT	CASSLLEQPLNTEAFF
TRBV2	-	TRBJ2-3	-	TGTGCCAGCAGTGAAGTTTTTTCTAGCACAGATACGCAGTATTTT	CASSEVFSSTDTQYF
TRBV18	TRBD1	TRBJ2-1	-	TGTGCCAGCTCACCGGGACAGGGCATCTCCTACAATGAGCAGTTCTTC	CASSPGQGISYNEQFF
TRBV19	-	TRBJ1-2	-	TGTGCCAGTACGAAACAGTCCCACTATGGCTACACCTTC	CASTKQSHYGYTF
TRBV6-5	-	TRBJ2-7	few	TGTGCCAGCAGACGAGACAGCACCGGAGTGAGCGAGCAGTACTTC	CASRRDSTGVSEQYF
TRBV9	TRBD1	TRBJ2-3	-	TGTGCCAGCAGCGTAGAGGGACAGCCCACAGATACGCAGTATTTT	CASSVEGQPTDTQYF
TRBV19	TRBD1	TRBJ1-6	once	TGTGCCAGTACCGGGACAGGGGGCCATTCACCCCTCCACTTT	CASTGTGGHSPLHF
TRBV4-1	TRBD1	TRBJ2-7	-	TGCGCCAGCAGTCGGGACAGAGCCTACGAGCAGTACTTC	CASSRDRAYEQYF
TRBV25-1	TRBD1	TRBJ1-2	-	TGTGCCAGCAGTGAAGCCACAGGGGTTGACTATGGCTACACCTTC	CASSEATGVDYGYTF
TRBV29-1	TRBD1	TRBJ1-5	-	TGCAGCGTCGAAACAGGGGGCGGTCAGCCCCAGCATTTT	CSVETGGGQPQHF
TRBV27	TRBD1	TRBJ1-3	-	TGTGCCAGCAGTTCCGACAGGGCTGGAAACACCATATATTTT	CASSSDRAGNTIYF
TRBV5-6	-	TRBJ2-7	-	TGTGCCAGCAGCTTGCGGGGTCTCGAGCAGTACTTC	CASSLRGLEQYF
TRBV18	-	TRBJ1-3	-	TGTGCCAGCTCACCACGTCAGGGCAATGGAAACACCATATATTTT	CASSPRQGNGNTIYF
TRBV5-5	TRBD1	TRBJ1-4	-	TGTGCCAGCAGCTTGGGCCCTACAGGGGGCGTGTGGGAAAAACTGTTTTTT	CASSLGPTGGVWEKLFF
TRBV11-2	-	TRBJ1-3	-	TGTGCCAGCAGCTTAGATCCGTCCGGAAACACCATATATTTT	CASSLDPSGNTIYF
TRBV5-8	-	TRBJ1-3	-	TGTGCCAGCAGACGGACAGTCGGCTCTGGAAACACCATATATTTT	CASRRTVGSGNTIYF
TRBV6-6	-	TRBJ2-1	-	TGTGCCAGCAGTTACTCGCGCTTGGAGGATGAGCAGTTCTTC	CASSYSRLEDEQFF
TRBV11-1	-	TRBJ2-3	-	TGTGCCAGCAGCACTCGGGCAGATACGCAGTATTTT	CASSTRADTQYF
TRBV4-3	TRBD1	TRBJ1-2	-	TGCGCCAGCAGCCAATACCATGGTCAGGGGGCTAATGGCTACACCTTC	CASSQYHGQGANGYTF
TRBV5-1	-	TRBJ1-2	-	TGCGCCAGCAGCTTGGATGGGGGACACCCTATTTGGTATGGCTACACCTTC	CASSLDGGHPIWYGYTF
TRBV6-1	-	TRBJ1-4	-	TGTGCCAGCAGTGAAGCGCTTAATAACGGTAATGAAAAACTGTTTTTT	CASSEALNNGNEKLFF
TRBV7-8	-	TRBJ1-4	-	TGTGCCAGCAGCTTGTTGTTAGGAGCAACTAATGAAAAACTGTTTTTT	CASSLLLGATNEKLFF
TRBV7-9	-	TRBJ1-2	-	TGTGCCAGCAGCTCCACCGACACAGGCTATGGCTACACCTTC	CASSSTDTGYGYTF
TRBV9	TRBD1	TRBJ1-3	-	TGTGCCAGCAGCGTAGCTTCCGGGACAGGGGGTTCTGGAAACACCATATATTTT	CASSVASGTGGSGNTIYF
TRBV4-1	TRBD2	TRBJ2-7	once	TGCGCCAGCAGCCCCGCGGGGGGTACCTACGAGCAGTACTTC	CASSPAGGTYEQYF
TRBV5-4	-	TRBJ1-2	-	TGTGCCAGCAGCTTGGGAGGGTCCTATGGCTACACCTTC	CASSLGGSYGYTF
TRBV9	-	TRBJ1-1	-	TGTGCCAGCAGCGTCGTGGGGACGGGGGACACTGAAGCTTTCTTT	CASSVVGTGDTEAFF
TRBV2	TRBD1	TRBJ2-2	-	TGTGCCAGCAGAACCGGGACAGGGGCCGGGGAGCTGTTTTTT	CASRTGTGAGELFF
TRBV25-1	TRBD2	TRBJ2-5	-	TGTGCCAGCAGCGTGGGGACTAGCGGGGCCATAGAGACCCAGTACTTC	CASSVGTSGAIETQYF
TRBV3-1/TRBV3-2	-	TRBJ1-6	-	TGTGCCAGCAGCCCGGACAGAACCAATTCACCCCTCCACTTT	CASSPDRTNSPLHF
TRBV15	-	TRBJ2-7	few	TGTGCCACCAGCAGAGATGAGGCTTACGAGCAGTACTTC	CATSRDEAYEQYF
TRBV11-3	TRBD1	TRBJ2-5	-	TGTGCCAGCAGCCCAGGGACAGGGTTTGCCCAGTACTTC	CASSPGTGFAQYF
TRBV6-5	TRBD1	TRBJ1-6	once	TGTGCCAGCAGTTACTCGGGGACAGGACCTAATTCACCCCTCCACTTT	CASSYSGTGPNSPLHF